Described below is a single T cell receptor (beta chain) sequence and its context. Its specificity is unknown. J lost 4 bases, V lost 6 bases, and 8 bases had no gene match. The CDR3 totals 16 residues. Looked up from germline, CDR1 is SGHRS and CDR2 is YFSETQ. The entry originates in a study of cytomegalovirus exposure and HLA in healthy donors. Notes on the study in general: Specific recognition of CMV antigens was confirmed in vitro for a few chains (all CMV-associated). Other equally common chains were less clonally expanded than HLA-associated TCR beta chains, a later analysis showed.

It was with 60 Vbeta and 13 Jbeta primers that the PCR ran. Generated by immunoSEQ multiplex PCR, the TCRdb table keeps only in-frame clones and is missing some. The table lists about 120,000 clones, 74% of them singletons. The V and J genes are TRBV5-1 and TRBJ2-2; 11 positions match TRBD2. The sequence derives from a woman between 35 and 50 years old in good health and CMV-seropositive. The sample consisted of PBMCs. CDR3 sequence: CASTNSGGESTGELFF. CDR3 in DNA: TGCGCCAGCACCAATAGCGGGGGGGAATCCACCGGGGAGCTGTTTTTT. Looking up the rest from reference TRBV5-1 and TRBJ2-2 gives the full variable domain: KAGVTQTPRYLIKTRGQQVTLSCSPISGHRSVSWYQQTPGQGLQFLFEYFSETQRNKGNFPGRFSGRQFSNSRSEMNVSTLELGDSALYLCASTNSGGESTGELFFGEGSRLTVL.